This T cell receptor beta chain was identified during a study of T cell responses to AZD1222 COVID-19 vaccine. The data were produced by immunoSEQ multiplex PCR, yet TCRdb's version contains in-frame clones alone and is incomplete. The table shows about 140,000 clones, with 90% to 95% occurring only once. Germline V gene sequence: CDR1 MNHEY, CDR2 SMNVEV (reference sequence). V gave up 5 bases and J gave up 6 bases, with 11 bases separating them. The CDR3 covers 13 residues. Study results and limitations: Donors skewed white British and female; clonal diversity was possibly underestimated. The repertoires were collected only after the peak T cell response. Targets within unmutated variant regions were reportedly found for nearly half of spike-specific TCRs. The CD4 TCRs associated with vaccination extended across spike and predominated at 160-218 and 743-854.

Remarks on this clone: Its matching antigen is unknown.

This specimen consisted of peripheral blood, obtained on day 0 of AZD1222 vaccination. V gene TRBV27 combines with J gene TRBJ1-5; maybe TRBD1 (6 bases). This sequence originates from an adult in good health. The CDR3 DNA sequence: TGTGCCAGCAGTGAACAGGGAGGTCAGCCCCAGCATTTT. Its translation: CASSEQGGQPQHF.